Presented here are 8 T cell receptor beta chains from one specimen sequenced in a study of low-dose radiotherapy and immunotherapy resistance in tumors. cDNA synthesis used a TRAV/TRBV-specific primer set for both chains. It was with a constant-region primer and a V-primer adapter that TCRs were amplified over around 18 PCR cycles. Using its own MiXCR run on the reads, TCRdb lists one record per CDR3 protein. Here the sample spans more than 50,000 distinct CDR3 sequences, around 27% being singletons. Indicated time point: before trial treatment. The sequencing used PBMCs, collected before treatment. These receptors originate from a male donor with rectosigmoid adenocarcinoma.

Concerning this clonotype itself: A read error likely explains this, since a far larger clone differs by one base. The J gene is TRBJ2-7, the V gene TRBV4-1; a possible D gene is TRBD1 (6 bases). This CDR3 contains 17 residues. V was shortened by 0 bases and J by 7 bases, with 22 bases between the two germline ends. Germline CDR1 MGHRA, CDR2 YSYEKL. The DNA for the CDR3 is TGCGCCAGCAGCCAAGATACTCAGGGTGGGACATACAATGAGCAGTACTTC. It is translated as CASSQDTQGGTYNEQYF.

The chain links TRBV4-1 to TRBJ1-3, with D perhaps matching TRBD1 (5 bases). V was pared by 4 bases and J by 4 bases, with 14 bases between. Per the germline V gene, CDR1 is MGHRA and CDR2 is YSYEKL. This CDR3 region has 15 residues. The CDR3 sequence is CASSPGPRDGNTIYF. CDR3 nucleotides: TGCGCCAGCAGCCCGGGGCCCCGTGACGGAAACACCATATATTTT.

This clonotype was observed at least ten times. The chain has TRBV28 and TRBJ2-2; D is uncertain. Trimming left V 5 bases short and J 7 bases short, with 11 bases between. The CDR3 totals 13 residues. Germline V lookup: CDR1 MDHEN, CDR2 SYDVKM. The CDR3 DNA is TGTGCCAGCAGTGATCCTACTGGCGGGGAGCTGTTTTTT. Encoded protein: CASSDPTGGELFF. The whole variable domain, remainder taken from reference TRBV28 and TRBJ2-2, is DVKVTQSSRYLVKRTGEKVFLECVQDMDHENMFWYRQDPGLGLRLIYFSYDVKMKEKGDIPEGYSVSREKKERFSLILESASTNQTSMYLCASSDPTGGELFFGEGSRLTVL.

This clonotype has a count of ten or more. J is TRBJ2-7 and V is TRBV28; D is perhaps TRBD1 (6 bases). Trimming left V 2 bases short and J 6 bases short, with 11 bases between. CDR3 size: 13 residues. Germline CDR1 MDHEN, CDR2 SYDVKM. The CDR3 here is CASSLTRGFEQYF. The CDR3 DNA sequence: TGTGCCAGCAGTTTAACCAGGGGTTTCGAGCAGTACTTC.

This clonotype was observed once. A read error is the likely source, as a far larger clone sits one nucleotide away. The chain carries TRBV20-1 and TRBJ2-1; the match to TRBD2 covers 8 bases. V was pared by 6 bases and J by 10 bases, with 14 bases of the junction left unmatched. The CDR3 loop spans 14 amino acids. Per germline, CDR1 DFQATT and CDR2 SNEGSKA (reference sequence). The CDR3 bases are TGCAGTGCCGCCTCGGGGGGGGACCTCTACGAGCAGTTCTTC. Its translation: CSAASGGDLYEQFF.

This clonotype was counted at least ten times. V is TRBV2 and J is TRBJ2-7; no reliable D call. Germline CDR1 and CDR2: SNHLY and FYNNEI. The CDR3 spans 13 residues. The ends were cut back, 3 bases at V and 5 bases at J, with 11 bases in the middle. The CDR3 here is CASSDSTSHEQYF. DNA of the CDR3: TGTGCCAGCAGTGATTCAACAAGCCACGAGCAGTACTTC.

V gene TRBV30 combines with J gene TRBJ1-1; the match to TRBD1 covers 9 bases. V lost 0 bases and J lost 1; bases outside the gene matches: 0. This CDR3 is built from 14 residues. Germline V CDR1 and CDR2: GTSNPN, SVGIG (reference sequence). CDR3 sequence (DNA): TGTGCCTGGAGTGTACAGGGGGCGAACACTGAAGCTTTCTTT. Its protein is CAWSVQGANTEAFF.

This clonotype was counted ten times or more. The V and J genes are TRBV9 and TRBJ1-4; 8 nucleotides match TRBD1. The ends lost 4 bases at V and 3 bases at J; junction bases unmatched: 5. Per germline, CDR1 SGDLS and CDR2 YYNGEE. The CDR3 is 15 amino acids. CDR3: CASSLGQGANEKLFF. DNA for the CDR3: TGTGCCAGCAGCCTCGGACAGGGCGCTAATGAAAAACTGTTTTTT.